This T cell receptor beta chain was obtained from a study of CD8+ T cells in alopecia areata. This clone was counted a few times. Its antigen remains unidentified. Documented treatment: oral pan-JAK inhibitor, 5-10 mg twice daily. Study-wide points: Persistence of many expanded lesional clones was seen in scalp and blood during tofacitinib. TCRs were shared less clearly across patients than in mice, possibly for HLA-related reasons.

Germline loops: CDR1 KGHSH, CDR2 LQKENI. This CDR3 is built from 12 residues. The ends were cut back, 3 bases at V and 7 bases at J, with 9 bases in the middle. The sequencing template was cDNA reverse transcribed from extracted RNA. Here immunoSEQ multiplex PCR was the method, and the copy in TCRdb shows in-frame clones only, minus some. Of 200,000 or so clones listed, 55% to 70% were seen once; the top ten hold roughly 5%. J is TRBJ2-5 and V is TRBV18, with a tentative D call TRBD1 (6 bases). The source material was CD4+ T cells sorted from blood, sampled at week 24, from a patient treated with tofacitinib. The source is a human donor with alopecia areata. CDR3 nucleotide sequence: TGTGCCAGCTCACCCGAGACAGGGACCCAGTACTTC. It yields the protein CASSPETGTQYF.